This T cell receptor beta chain was sequenced in a study of T cell responses to AZD1222 COVID-19 vaccine. V was trimmed by 6 bases and J by 4 bases, leaving 14 bases between them. The CDR3 extends over 14 amino acids. Germline CDR1 is MNHEY and CDR2 is SVGAGI. TCRdb's table, derived via immunoSEQ multiplex PCR, lists solely in-frame clones and lacks some. The sample includes over 150,000 clones, 87% of them seen just once. The sample in question was peripheral blood, obtained on day 0 of AZD1222 vaccination. The receptor was derived from an adult in good health. This chain connects TRBV6-5 to TRBJ2-3; TRBD1 might be the D (7 bases). The CDR3 loop is CASRRDSGADTQYF. DNA for the CDR3: TGTGCCAGCAGGCGGGACAGTGGGGCAGATACGCAGTATTTT.